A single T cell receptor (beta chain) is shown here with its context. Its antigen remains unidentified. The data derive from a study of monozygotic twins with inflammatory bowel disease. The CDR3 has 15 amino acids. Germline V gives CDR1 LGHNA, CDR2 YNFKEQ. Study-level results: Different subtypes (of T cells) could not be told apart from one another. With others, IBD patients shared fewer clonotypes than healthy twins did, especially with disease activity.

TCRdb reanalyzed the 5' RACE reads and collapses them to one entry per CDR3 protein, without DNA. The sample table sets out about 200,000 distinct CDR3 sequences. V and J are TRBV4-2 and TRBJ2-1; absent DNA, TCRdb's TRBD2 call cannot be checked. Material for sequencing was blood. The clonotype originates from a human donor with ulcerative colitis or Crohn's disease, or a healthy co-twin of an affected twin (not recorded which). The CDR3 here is CASSQLGGGPHEQFF.